Listed below are T cell receptor beta chains from one sample, sequenced in a study of glioma-infiltrating T cells after dendritic cell vaccination. The table came from immunoSEQ multiplex PCR; TCRdb's copy has only in-frame clones and leaves some out. In the table there are 98,000 or so clones, approximately 84% of which are singletons. The starting material was blood, obtained after dendritic cell vaccination. These receptors originate from a human donor with glioblastoma. Each CDR3 is given with its conserved first and last residue. D genes are given only for firm matches. Size tells how often a clone was seen (once, few, many) or the class of an expanded clone, and some rows leave it out.

clone size: few
D gene: NA
V gene: TRBV9
J gene: TRBJ1-2
CDR3 protein: CASSVASQGSVEGYTF
CDR3 DNA: TGTGCCAGCAGCGTAGCCTCACAGGGAAGCGTGGAAGGCTACACCTTC

clone size: NA
D gene: NA
V gene: TRBV6-1
J gene: TRBJ2-5
CDR3 protein: CASSDPPAQYF
CDR3 DNA: TGTGCCAGCAGTGACCCCCCGGCCCAGTACTTC

clone size: NA
D gene: TRBD2
V gene: TRBV6-5
J gene: TRBJ2-7
CDR3 protein: CASSYSTSGTYEQYF
CDR3 DNA: TGTGCCAGCAGTTACTCGACTAGCGGGACCTACGAGCAGTACTTC

clone size: NA
D gene: TRBD1
V gene: TRBV6-5
J gene: TRBJ1-1
CDR3 protein: CASSRQGAASQAFF
CDR3 DNA: TGTGCCAGCAGTCGACAGGGGGCCGCCAGTCAGGCTTTCTTT

clone size: NA
D gene: TRBD1
V gene: TRBV2
J gene: TRBJ1-2
CDR3 protein: CASSSGQPYGYTF
CDR3 DNA: TGTGCCAGCAGTTCGGGACAGCCCTATGGCTACACCTTC

clone size: NA
D gene: NA
V gene: TRBV5-1
J gene: TRBJ1-3
CDR3 protein: CASSFGVGNTIYF
CDR3 DNA: TGCGCCAGCAGCTTCGGGGTTGGAAACACCATATATTTT

clone size: NA
D gene: NA
V gene: TRBV5-1
J gene: TRBJ1-1
CDR3 protein: CASGEQGVNTEAFF
CDR3 DNA: TGCGCCAGCGGGGAACAGGGCGTGAACACTGAAGCTTTCTTT

clone size: NA
D gene: NA
V gene: TRBV5-1
J gene: TRBJ1-3
CDR3 protein: CASSDNSPGNTIYF
CDR3 DNA: TGCGCCAGCAGCGACAACTCTCCCGGAAACACCATATATTTT

clone size: NA
D gene: NA
V gene: TRBV11-2
J gene: TRBJ2-7
CDR3 protein: CASSLISSAGNFHEQYF
CDR3 DNA: TGTGCCAGCAGCTTAATCAGTAGCGCGGGGAATTTCCACGAGCAGTACTTC

clone size: NA
D gene: TRBD2
V gene: TRBV7-9
J gene: TRBJ2-5
CDR3 protein: CASSRRLAGVETQYF
CDR3 DNA: TGTGCCAGCAGCCGGCGACTAGCGGGAGTTGAGACCCAGTACTTC

clone size: NA
D gene: NA
V gene: TRBV27
J gene: TRBJ2-7
CDR3 protein: CASSLPGAYNEQYF
CDR3 DNA: TGTGCCAGCAGTTTGCCAGGGGCGTATAACGAGCAGTACTTC

clone size: NA
D gene: NA
V gene: TRBV27
J gene: TRBJ1-2
CDR3 protein: CASSLTGVNNYGYTF
CDR3 DNA: TGTGCCAGCAGTTTGACTGGTGTCAATAACTATGGCTACACCTTC

clone size: NA
D gene: TRBD2
V gene: TRBV5-1
J gene: TRBJ2-1
CDR3 protein: CASREGLAVYNEQFF
CDR3 DNA: TGCGCCAGCAGGGAGGGACTAGCGGTTTACAATGAGCAGTTCTTC

clone size: NA
D gene: NA
V gene: TRBV2
J gene: TRBJ1-5
CDR3 protein: CASRPGPQNQPQHF
CDR3 DNA: TGTGCCAGCAGACCGGGTCCCCAGAATCAGCCCCAGCATTTT

clone size: once
D gene: NA
V gene: TRBV29-1
J gene: TRBJ2-2
CDR3 protein: CSVEGGRGTTGELFF
CDR3 DNA: TGCAGCGTTGAGGGGGGACGGGGGACCACCGGGGAGCTGTTTTTT

clone size: NA
D gene: NA
V gene: TRBV6-1
J gene: TRBJ1-5
CDR3 protein: CASSEGGRGNQPQHF
CDR3 DNA: TGTGCCAGCAGTGAAGGTGGTAGGGGTAATCAGCCCCAGCATTTT

clone size: NA
D gene: NA
V gene: TRBV7-6
J gene: TRBJ2-1
CDR3 protein: CASSSQQGPYNEQFF
CDR3 DNA: TGTGCCAGCAGCTCCCAGCAGGGGCCTTACAATGAGCAGTTCTTC

clone size: NA
D gene: TRBD1
V gene: TRBV7-9
J gene: TRBJ1-1
CDR3 protein: CASSDHDRANTEAFF
CDR3 DNA: TGTGCCAGCAGCGACCACGACAGGGCGAACACTGAAGCTTTCTTT

clone size: NA
D gene: TRBD2
V gene: TRBV7-9
J gene: TRBJ2-4
CDR3 protein: CASSPRTSDIQYF
CDR3 DNA: TGTGCCAGCAGCCCACGGACTAGCGACATTCAGTACTTC

clone size: NA
D gene: NA
V gene: TRBV7-9
J gene: TRBJ2-5
CDR3 protein: CASSWSGFGGETQYF
CDR3 DNA: TGTGCCAGCAGCTGGAGCGGGTTTGGGGGAGAGACCCAGTACTTC

clone size: once
D gene: TRBD2
V gene: TRBV2
J gene: TRBJ2-3
CDR3 protein: CASSEGLAGGPAQYF
CDR3 DNA: TGTGCCAGCAGTGAAGGGCTAGCGGGGGGGCCTGCGCAGTATTTT

clone size: NA
D gene: NA
V gene: TRBV6-5
J gene: TRBJ2-1
CDR3 protein: CASSESGLGYNEQFF
CDR3 DNA: TGTGCCAGCAGCGAAAGCGGGTTGGGCTACAATGAGCAGTTCTTC

clone size: NA
D gene: TRBD2
V gene: TRBV9
J gene: TRBJ2-7
CDR3 protein: CASSPRTSGVEQYF
CDR3 DNA: TGTGCCAGCAGCCCTAGGACTAGCGGGGTCGAGCAGTACTTC

clone size: NA
D gene: NA
V gene: TRBV4-1
J gene: TRBJ1-2
CDR3 protein: CASSQDLGISYGYTF
CDR3 DNA: TGCGCCAGCAGCCAAGATCTCGGGATCAGCTATGGCTACACCTTC

clone size: NA
D gene: NA
V gene: TRBV10-3
J gene: TRBJ2-1
CDR3 protein: CASHRGGYNEQFF
CDR3 DNA: TGTGCCTCCCATAGGGGGGGGTACAATGAGCAGTTCTTC

clone size: NA
D gene: TRBD2
V gene: TRBV4-2
J gene: TRBJ2-7
CDR3 protein: CASSQDTLAGIEQYF
CDR3 DNA: TGTGCCAGCAGCCAAGATACGCTAGCGGGAATCGAGCAGTACTTC

clone size: NA
D gene: NA
V gene: TRBV28
J gene: TRBJ1-5
CDR3 protein: CASSFGGAARPQHF
CDR3 DNA: TGTGCCAGCAGTTTCGGGGGGGCGGCTAGGCCCCAGCATTTT

clone size: NA
D gene: NA
V gene: TRBV6-1
J gene: TRBJ1-6
CDR3 protein: CASSKHFLGQGMDF
CDR3 DNA: TGTGCCAGCAGTAAGCACTTCCTGGGGCAGGGGATGGACTTT

clone size: NA
D gene: TRBD1
V gene: TRBV5-4
J gene: TRBJ2-7
CDR3 protein: CASTVRQGSFNEQYF
CDR3 DNA: TGTGCCAGCACCGTTCGACAGGGAAGTTTTAACGAGCAGTACTTC

clone size: NA
D gene: TRBD1
V gene: TRBV6-1
J gene: TRBJ2-7
CDR3 protein: CASSRQGYSEQYF
CDR3 DNA: TGTGCCAGCAGTCGACAGGGGTATAGCGAGCAGTACTTC

clone size: few
D gene: TRBD1
V gene: TRBV5-1
J gene: TRBJ2-7
CDR3 protein: CASSLTGVGYEQYF
CDR3 DNA: TGCGCCAGCAGCCTGACAGGGGTCGGCTACGAGCAGTACTTC

clone size: NA
D gene: NA
V gene: TRBV29-1
J gene: TRBJ2-1
CDR3 protein: CSVDPSEQFF
CDR3 DNA: TGCAGCGTTGACCCCTCCGAGCAGTTCTTC

clone size: NA
D gene: NA
V gene: TRBV11-2
J gene: TRBJ1-2
CDR3 protein: CASSLMRLGSNYGYTF
CDR3 DNA: TGTGCCAGCAGCCTCATGAGGTTGGGTTCTAACTATGGCTACACCTTC

clone size: NA
D gene: TRBD2
V gene: TRBV18
J gene: TRBJ2-1
CDR3 protein: CASSRTGTSQGNEQFF
CDR3 DNA: TGTGCCAGCTCACGAACCGGGACTAGCCAGGGGAATGAGCAGTTCTTC

clone size: few
D gene: NA
V gene: TRBV6-1
J gene: TRBJ2-7
CDR3 protein: CASSVYGLYYEQYF
CDR3 DNA: TGTGCCAGCAGTGTGTACGGACTTTATTACGAGCAGTACTTC

clone size: few
D gene: TRBD2
V gene: TRBV2
J gene: TRBJ2-3
CDR3 protein: CASRYPVAGGYTDTQYF
CDR3 DNA: TGTGCCAGCAGGTACCCTGTAGCGGGGGGGTACACAGATACGCAGTATTTT

clone size: once
D gene: NA
V gene: TRBV6-6
J gene: TRBJ1-5
CDR3 protein: CASRGSGGTNQPQHF
CDR3 DNA: TGTGCCAGCAGGGGGAGTGGGGGGACCAATCAGCCCCAGCATTTT

clone size: NA
D gene: NA
V gene: TRBV15
J gene: TRBJ1-1
CDR3 protein: CATSRDYAATEAFF
CDR3 DNA: TGTGCCACCAGCAGAGATTATGCGGCCACTGAAGCTTTCTTT

clone size: once
D gene: NA
V gene: TRBV6-5
J gene: TRBJ2-5
CDR3 protein: CASSYFPEYQETQYF
CDR3 DNA: TGTGCCAGCAGTTACTTCCCCGAGTACCAAGAGACCCAGTACTTC

clone size: NA
D gene: NA
V gene: TRBV19
J gene: TRBJ1-1
CDR3 protein: CASRRQQVNTEAFF
CDR3 DNA: TGTGCCAGTAGACGCCAACAGGTGAACACTGAAGCTTTCTTT

clone size: NA
D gene: TRBD1
V gene: TRBV28
J gene: TRBJ2-7
CDR3 protein: CASNPSGTAYEQYF
CDR3 DNA: TGTGCCAGCAACCCCTCCGGGACAGCCTACGAGCAGTACTTC

clone size: few
D gene: TRBD1
V gene: TRBV19
J gene: TRBJ2-6
CDR3 protein: CASSRGQSSGANVLTF
CDR3 DNA: TGTGCCAGTAGTAGGGGACAGAGCTCTGGGGCCAACGTCCTGACTTTC

clone size: NA
D gene: NA
V gene: TRBV18
J gene: TRBJ2-5
CDR3 protein: CASSPDSQETQYF
CDR3 DNA: TGTGCCAGCTCACCGGACTCTCAAGAGACCCAGTACTTC

clone size: NA
D gene: NA
V gene: TRBV2
J gene: TRBJ2-7
CDR3 protein: CASNSAYEQYF
CDR3 DNA: TGTGCCAGCAATTCCGCCTACGAGCAGTACTTC

clone size: NA
D gene: NA
V gene: TRBV5-1
J gene: TRBJ1-1
CDR3 protein: CASSIMDSRNTEAFF
CDR3 DNA: TGCGCCAGCAGCATCATGGACAGCCGGAACACTGAAGCTTTCTTT

clone size: NA
D gene: NA
V gene: TRBV7-9
J gene: TRBJ1-1
CDR3 protein: CASSLVSFGVMNTEAFF
CDR3 DNA: TGTGCCAGCAGCTTAGTGTCTTTCGGGGTAATGAACACTGAAGCTTTCTTT

clone size: NA
D gene: NA
V gene: TRBV5-1
J gene: TRBJ2-5
CDR3 protein: CASRGGQGIGQETQYF
CDR3 DNA: TGCGCCAGCAGGGGTGGGCAGGGGATTGGCCAAGAGACCCAGTACTTC

clone size: NA
D gene: TRBD1
V gene: TRBV6-1
J gene: TRBJ1-2
CDR3 protein: CASSDDLVRGRNGYTF
CDR3 DNA: TGTGCCAGCAGTGATGACCTGGTCAGGGGGAGAAATGGCTACACCTTC

clone size: NA
D gene: NA
V gene: TRBV28
J gene: TRBJ1-1
CDR3 protein: CASSFGGTPYTEAFF
CDR3 DNA: TGTGCCAGCAGTTTCGGGGGGACTCCGTACACTGAAGCTTTCTTT

clone size: few
D gene: TRBD2
V gene: TRBV19
J gene: TRBJ2-4
CDR3 protein: CASSSWTSNIQYF
CDR3 DNA: TGTGCCAGTAGTTCCTGGACTAGCAACATTCAGTACTTC

clone size: NA
D gene: NA
V gene: TRBV14
J gene: TRBJ1-1
CDR3 protein: CASSQDWWSRGTNTEAFF
CDR3 DNA: TGTGCCAGCAGCCAAGATTGGTGGTCCCGAGGAACAAACACTGAAGCTTTCTTT

clone size: NA
D gene: TRBD2
V gene: TRBV5-1
J gene: TRBJ2-7
CDR3 protein: CASSPFGVAGRSSYEQYF
CDR3 DNA: TGCGCCAGCAGCCCCTTCGGGGTAGCGGGGAGGAGCTCCTACGAGCAGTACTTC

clone size: few
D gene: NA
V gene: TRBV6-1
J gene: TRBJ2-7
CDR3 protein: CASSEMMGSSYEQYF
CDR3 DNA: TGTGCCAGCAGTGAAATGATGGGCAGCTCCTACGAGCAGTACTTC

clone size: NA
D gene: TRBD2
V gene: TRBV7-7
J gene: TRBJ2-1
CDR3 protein: CASSYGRSSYNEQFF
CDR3 DNA: TGTGCTAGCAGCTACGGGAGGAGCTCCTACAATGAGCAGTTCTTC

clone size: NA
D gene: TRBD1
V gene: TRBV6-1
J gene: TRBJ2-7
CDR3 protein: CASSSGTGLSYEQYF
CDR3 DNA: TGTGCCAGCAGTTCCGGGACAGGGCTCTCCTACGAGCAGTACTTC

clone size: few
D gene: NA
V gene: TRBV19
J gene: TRBJ1-5
CDR3 protein: CASSPQGFSQPQHF
CDR3 DNA: TGTGCCAGTAGTCCTCAGGGGTTTAGTCAGCCCCAGCATTTT

clone size: NA
D gene: TRBD2
V gene: TRBV23-1
J gene: TRBJ2-7
CDR3 protein: CASSPPMSGLAGGSSYEQYF
CDR3 DNA: TGCGCCAGCAGTCCGCCTATGTCAGGACTAGCGGGAGGGAGCTCCTACGAGCAGTACTTC